This T cell receptor (beta chain) was recorded in a study of human T cells and chemical hapten exposure. The overall study: Affected patients, primarily female, had alopecia areata, totalis or universalis.

V dropped 3 bases and J dropped 0 bases, with 12 bases sitting between them. The CDR3 extends over 17 amino acids. CDR1 and CDR2 (germline): LGHNA, YSLEER. This clonotype appeared a few times. Its antigen is as yet unknown. Overall study findings and caveats: Sensitization with DPC brought no change to TCRs above 1 in 1000 in frequency.

TCRdb passed the RACE reads through MiXCR, listing each CDR3 protein once. The sample shows 300,000 to 450,000 distinct CDR3 sequences, approximately 5.1% of them seen only once. The time point is: pre-sensitization, week 0. Noted treatment: therapeutic diphenylcyclopropenone sensitization with weekly scalp DPC. The receptor comes from a woman aged 45-65 years with alopecia areata. Some clones in this sample may be carry-over from other donors' samples. The genes are TRBV4-3 and TRBJ1-6, with D unclear. The sequenced sample was whole blood, obtained in connection with sensitization to the hapten diphenylcyclopropenone (DPC). The CDR3 sequence is CASSQDLQSSYNSPLHF. The CDR3 DNA reads TGCGCCAGCAGCCAGGATTTACAGAGCTCCTATAATTCACCCCTCCACTTT.